In its sample, the clone carrying this T cell receptor (beta chain) was seen a few times. Its antigen is unidentified. The data stem from a study of T-cell reconstitution after alpha-beta-depleted transplantation in children. Study results and caveats: From surviving recipient T cells and thymic progenitors came the high day-60 TCRbeta diversity observed in some patients. T-cell counts and diversity were attributed mostly to newly produced T cells one year after transplant. Expanded graft clones numbering several hundred reportedly gave rise to alpha-beta T cells about two months after transplant.

Germline V gives CDR1 SEHNR, CDR2 FQNEAQ (reference sequence). The CDR3 sequence is 14 residues long. V lost 6 bases to trimming and J lost 7 bases; unmatched junction nucleotides: 5. Unique molecular identifiers were incorporated when the TCRbeta library was constructed. TCRdb fed the PCR reads into MiXCR, producing one record per CDR3 protein. Of about 110,000 distinct CDR3 sequences listed, approximately 10% are singletons. This receptor was identified in a boy between 2 and 10 years old with acute lymphoblastic leukemia, due to receive a stem cell transplant. This chain uses TRBV7-9 with TRBJ2-1, with TRBD2 matching 11 bases. The sample consisted of PBMCs, taken before TCRalphabeta/CD19-depleted stem cell transplant. CDR3 in DNA: TGTGCCAGCAGGACGACTAGCGGGATTAATGAGCAGTTCTTC. Translating it yields CASRTTSGINEQFF. Drawing the rest from reference TRBV7-9 and TRBJ2-1, the complete variable domain is DTGVSQNPRHKITKRGQNVTFRCDPISEHNRLYWYRQTLGQGPEFLTYFQNEAQLEKSRLLSDRFSAERPKGSFSTLEIQRTEQGDSAMYLCASRTTSGINEQFFGPGTRLTVL.